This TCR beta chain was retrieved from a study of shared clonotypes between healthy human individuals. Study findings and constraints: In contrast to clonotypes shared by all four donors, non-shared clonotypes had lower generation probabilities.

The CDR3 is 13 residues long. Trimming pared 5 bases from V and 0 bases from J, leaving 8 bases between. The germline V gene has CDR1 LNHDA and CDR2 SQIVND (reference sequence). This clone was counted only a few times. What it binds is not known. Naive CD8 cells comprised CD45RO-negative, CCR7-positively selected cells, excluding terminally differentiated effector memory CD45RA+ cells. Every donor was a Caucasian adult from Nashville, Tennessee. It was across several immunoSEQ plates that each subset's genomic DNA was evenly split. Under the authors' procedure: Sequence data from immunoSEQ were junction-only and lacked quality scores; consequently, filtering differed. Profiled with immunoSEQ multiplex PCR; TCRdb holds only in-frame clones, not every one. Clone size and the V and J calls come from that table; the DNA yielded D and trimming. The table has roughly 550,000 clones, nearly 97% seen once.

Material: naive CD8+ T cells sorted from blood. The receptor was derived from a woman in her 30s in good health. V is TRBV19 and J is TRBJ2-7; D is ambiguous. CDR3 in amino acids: CASSLTTSYEQYF. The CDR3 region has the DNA TGTGCCAGTAGTTTGACCACCTCCTACGAGCAGTACTTC.